These T cell receptor beta chains were read from a single sample in a study of control samples from healthy donors and cancer patients. Data came from immunoSEQ multiplex PCR; TCRdb stores just in-frame clones and leaves some out. The table records about 55,000 clones, over 75% of them present only once. Material: blood. Every receptor here comes from a man aged 45 to 65 in good health. Each CDR3 is given with its conserved first and last residue. The D gene is left open where the match is weak. Only part of the rows carry a size: once, few, many, or a class if the clone is expanded.

V: TRBV27
size: NA
D: TRBD1
J: TRBJ1-1
DNA: TGTGCCAGCAGTCGGGACAGGGCCAACACTGAAGCTTTCTTT
CDR3: CASSRDRANTEAFF

V: TRBV6-2/TRBV6-3
size: NA
D: NA
J: TRBJ1-2
DNA: TGTGCCAGCAGTTTCGACAGATACTATGGCTACACCTTC
CDR3: CASSFDRYYGYTF

V: TRBV27
size: NA
D: NA
J: TRBJ1-5
DNA: TGTGCCAGCAGTTCCCGACAGGCCCGGCCCAACCAGTTTAGCTTT
CDR3: CASSSRQARPNQFSF

V: TRBV19
size: NA
D: NA
J: TRBJ2-3
DNA: TGTGCCAGTAGTAGGGGGCAGCGAGACACAGATACGCAGTATTTT
CDR3: CASSRGQRDTDTQYF

V: TRBV27
size: few
D: NA
J: TRBJ2-3
DNA: TGTGCCAGCAGTTTACGAGGGTCAGTAGCAGATACGCAGTATTTT
CDR3: CASSLRGSVADTQYF

V: TRBV24-1
size: NA
D: NA
J: TRBJ2-3
DNA: TGTGCCACCAGTGACTCCGCCGGGTCAGTCACAGATACGCAGTATTTT
CDR3: CATSDSAGSVTDTQYF

V: TRBV5-1
size: NA
D: TRBD1
J: TRBJ2-1
DNA: TGCGCCAGCAGCGTAACCGGGACAGGGTGGAATGAGCAGTTCTTC
CDR3: CASSVTGTGWNEQFF

V: TRBV7-9
size: few
D: NA
J: TRBJ1-2
DNA: TGTGCCAGCAGTCTTTCCCCGTCTCATTATGGCTACACCTTC
CDR3: CASSLSPSHYGYTF

V: TRBV4-1
size: NA
D: NA
J: TRBJ2-2
DNA: TGCGCCAGCAGCCAAGCGGAAAGCGCGAACACCGGGGAGCTGTTTTTT
CDR3: CASSQAESANTGELFF

V: TRBV28
size: NA
D: TRBD1
J: TRBJ1-2
DNA: TGTGCCAGCAGTCACGGGACAGCGGTTGGACACACCTTC
CDR3: CASSHGTAVGHTF

V: TRBV5-4
size: few
D: TRBD1
J: TRBJ2-2
DNA: TGTGCCAGCAGCGGTAGGACGGGACAGACGAACACCGGGGAGCTGTTTTTT
CDR3: CASSGRTGQTNTGELFF

V: TRBV27
size: NA
D: TRBD1
J: TRBJ2-5
DNA: TGTGCCACCTACCGGGACAGCCAAGAGACCCAGTACTTC
CDR3: CATYRDSQETQYF

V: TRBV28
size: NA
D: NA
J: TRBJ1-2
DNA: TGTGCCAGCAGTTGGACGGTCTATGGCTACACCTTC
CDR3: CASSWTVYGYTF

V: TRBV7-9
size: NA
D: NA
J: TRBJ2-4
DNA: TGTGCCAGCAGCTCCCTGGACCGGGCGCGGATGGGCATTCAGTACTTC
CDR3: CASSSLDRARMGIQYF

V: TRBV28
size: NA
D: NA
J: TRBJ1-3
DNA: TGTGCCAGCAGTCAACCGGGACACTCTGGAAACACCATATATTTT
CDR3: CASSQPGHSGNTIYF

V: TRBV29-1
size: NA
D: NA
J: TRBJ2-1
DNA: TGCAGCGTTGAAATGGGTAATGAGCAGTTCTTC
CDR3: CSVEMGNEQFF

V: TRBV19
size: NA
D: TRBD1
J: TRBJ1-2
DNA: TGTGCCAGTAGTGTAGACAGGGGCTATGGCTACACCTTC
CDR3: CASSVDRGYGYTF

V: TRBV4-1
size: NA
D: NA
J: TRBJ2-5
DNA: TGCGCCAGCAGCCAAACCCCGGAGGAGACCCAGTACTTC
CDR3: CASSQTPEETQYF

V: TRBV4-3
size: NA
D: NA
J: TRBJ1-2
DNA: TGCGCCAGCAGCCCCTATGAAGGGACCTTTTTGGGGAGGAACTATGGCTACACCTTC
CDR3: CASSPYEGTFLGRNYGYTF

V: TRBV6-2/TRBV6-3
size: once
D: TRBD2
J: TRBJ2-3
DNA: TGTGCCAGCAGCCCCCTCGTAGCGGGGACAGATACGCAGTATTTT
CDR3: CASSPLVAGTDTQYF

V: TRBV28
size: NA
D: NA
J: TRBJ1-2
DNA: TGTGCCAGCAGTACCGGGACGACCAGGCTCTCCACCTTC
CDR3: CASSTGTTRLSTF

V: TRBV27
size: NA
D: NA
J: TRBJ1-1
DNA: TGTGCCAGCAGTTTATATCCAGGGCCCGCTGAAGCTTTCTTT
CDR3: CASSLYPGPAEAFF

V: TRBV19
size: NA
D: TRBD1
J: TRBJ1-2
DNA: TGTGCCAGTGGGGGACAGAACTATGGCTACACCTTC
CDR3: CASGGQNYGYTF

V: TRBV7-6
size: NA
D: NA
J: TRBJ2-3
DNA: TGTGCCAGCAGCCTAGCGATCTTCGGATATACGCAGTATTTT
CDR3: CASSLAIFGYTQYF

V: TRBV7-5
size: once
D: NA
J: TRBJ2-1
DNA: TGTGTCAGAAGCTTAGAGTCAGCGGGAGGTCGGGATGAGCAGTTCTTC
CDR3: CVRSLESAGGRDEQFF

V: TRBV18
size: NA
D: NA
J: TRBJ2-5
DNA: TGTGCCAGCTCACCACGTCTTGGGTTACAAGAGACCCAGTACTTC
CDR3: CASSPRLGLQETQYF

V: TRBV3-1/TRBV3-2
size: NA
D: NA
J: TRBJ2-7
DNA: TGTGCCAGCAGCCCGTACCGGGGGACGTACGAGCAGTACTTC
CDR3: CASSPYRGTYEQYF

V: TRBV28
size: NA
D: NA
J: TRBJ2-4
DNA: TGTGCCAGCAGTTTGTTGACAGCCAAAAACATTCAGTACTTC
CDR3: CASSLLTAKNIQYF